The clone carrying this T cell receptor (beta chain) has more than one count but fewer than ten. Its antigen remains unidentified. This specimen belongs to a study of T-cell memory formation after mild COVID-19. TCRdb recomputed calls from the 5' RACE reads with MiXCR, one row per CDR3 protein. Found here are some 190,000 distinct CDR3 sequences, around 18% of them singletons; the top ten hold 2% to 3%. V trimming: 4 bases; J trimming: 2 bases; junction bases outside the gene matches: 5. Germline CDR1 SGHKS, CDR2 YYEKEE (reference sequence). The CDR3 runs 15 residues. Study-wide results and caveats: Certain responding clones were present in pre-infection memory, suggesting participation of cross-reactive memory. CM and EM subsets held most contracting CD4+ clones; EMRA held CD8+ ones. Clones shrinking from day 15 to 85 showed even CD4/CD8 mixes; later expanders tilted CD4+.

The J gene is TRBJ2-3, the V gene TRBV5-5, with TRBD2 matching 9 bases. Source material: PBMCs or a T cell subset sorted from them (not recorded which). This sequence was found in an adult woman who had mild COVID-19 (a few samples of this study predate the infection). Cell type and time point are not known. The DNA for the CDR3 is TGTGCCAGCAGCGATAGCGGGGGCGACACAGATACGCAGTATTTT. Protein product: CASSDSGGDTDTQYF.